This TCR beta chain was recovered during a study of blood T cell repertoires in COVID-19. About the study: The origin of the acute and convalescent COVID-19 samples was the United States, Italy and Spain. T cells, B-cell-depleted T cells, or PBMCs supplied cDNA or gDNA.

Original handling: Quantification of nucleated cells was approximated via reference gene primer amplification. Profiling relied on immunoSEQ multiplex PCR, and the TCRdb table lists in-frame clones only, not all of them. The V and J calls and clone size come from that table; D and trimming were worked out from the DNA. The sample holds about 66,000 clones, roughly 86% seen once. V dropped 2 bases and J dropped 0 bases, with 16 bases sitting between them. CDR1 MNHNS and CDR2 SASEGT come from the germline V gene. The CDR3 covers 17 residues. This clone was found a few times. Sequenced: peripheral blood. The gene calls are TRBV6-1 and TRBJ1-1, with a weak D call TRBD1 (5 bases). This clonotype was obtained from a man aged 50 to 60 with active COVID-19. CDR3 DNA: TGTGCCAGCAGTGAAACCCCTCCCCAGGACATGAACACTGAAGCTTTCTTT. This gives the protein CASSETPPQDMNTEAFF.